This T cell receptor (beta chain) emerged from a study of blood T cell repertoires in COVID-19 (dated by TCRdb to the early 2020s). About the study as a whole: Samples from collaborators originated in the United States, Italy and Spain and spanned both the acute and convalescent phases of COVID-19. Nearly every sample came with metadata listing a de-identified subject ID, COVID-19 status, age in years and sex. The material from the prospective study consisted of cDNA or gDNA derived from T cells, B-cell-depleted T cells, or PBMCs. Where HLA class I and class II types were available, the types were taken from metadata supplied by the sample provider, not from assay-based typing. Samples were obtained from the ongoing ImmuneRACE study (first 160 participants) and from over a thousand subjects provided by 6 global collaborators. The repertoires were released in a freely available public database meant as a resource for research on the immune response to SARS-CoV-2. Subjects who had been exposed to COVID-19, were actively infected with it, or had recovered from it provided the deeply sampled blood TCRbeta repertoires that made up the dataset.

With respect to this clone: What this receptor recognizes is not known. No base qualities exist here, and no much larger clone lies one base off it.

The immunoSEQ Assay, a bias-controlled multiplex PCR, was used to amplify TCRbeta CDR3 regions from genomic DNA. In the authors' own workflow: The number of nucleated cells in each sample was estimated by amplification of reference gene primers within the assay. To quantify the absolute abundance of each unique TCRbeta CDR3 rearrangement, sequence reads were collapsed and filtered. For each sample, productive Simpson clonality was calculated by taking the square root of Simpson's diversity index across productive rearrangements. The table was pulled from immuneACCESS by TCRdb, which kept in-frame rearrangements only. Such tables lose some clones; where checked, under half of the loss comes from unresolved V genes, and the rest has no known cause. V and J calls and clone size follow that table, whereas D and trimming were derived from the DNA. For this sample the table gives under 300,000 clones, of which roughly 84% were detected only once. The top ten constitute 1.4% of the sample.

From the germline V gene (reference sequence), CDR1 is SEHNR and CDR2 is FQNEAQ. V sheds 5 bases and J sheds 4 bases, leaving 17 bases between their ends. From cysteine to phenylalanine, the CDR3 is 15 amino acids long. The sequence is cut down to CDR3 DNA, 45 bases in frame from base 1. Points the paper makes about the study in general: The quantity of clinical and demographic metadata differed by source and by participant and was supplied without curation.

A second Seattle source provided samples from volunteer blood donors who had recovered from COVID-19. Each collaborating institution followed its own protocols to collect whole blood in K2EDTA tubes. For TCRbeta analysis, collaborators shipped samples in one of three forms: frozen whole blood, isolated PBMCs, or DNA extracted from either of those sample types. The chain employs TRBV7-9 and TRBJ1-2, with no confident D gene call. Source material: peripheral blood. The clonotype originates from a woman aged 40 to 50 who had recovered from COVID-19. The nucleotide sequence reads as follows: TGTGCCAGCAGCGTTCCCTCGACAACCGTCTATGGCTACACCTTC. Its coded protein is CASSVPSTTVYGYTF.